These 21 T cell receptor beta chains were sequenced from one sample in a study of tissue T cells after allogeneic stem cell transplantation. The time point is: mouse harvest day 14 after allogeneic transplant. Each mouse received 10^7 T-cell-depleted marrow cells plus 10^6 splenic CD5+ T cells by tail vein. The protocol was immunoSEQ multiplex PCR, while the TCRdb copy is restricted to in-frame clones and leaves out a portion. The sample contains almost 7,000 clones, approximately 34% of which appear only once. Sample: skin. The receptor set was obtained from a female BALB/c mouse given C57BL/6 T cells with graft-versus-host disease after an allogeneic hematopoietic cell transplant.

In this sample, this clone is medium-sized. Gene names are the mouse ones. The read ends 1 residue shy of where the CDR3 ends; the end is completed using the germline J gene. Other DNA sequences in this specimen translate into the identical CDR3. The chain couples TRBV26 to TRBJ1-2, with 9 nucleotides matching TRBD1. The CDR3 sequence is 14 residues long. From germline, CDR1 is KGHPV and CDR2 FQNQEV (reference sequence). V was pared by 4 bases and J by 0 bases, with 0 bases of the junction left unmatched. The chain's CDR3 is CASSRQGANSDYTF. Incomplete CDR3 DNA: TGTGCCAGCAGTCGACAGGGGGCAAACTCCGACTACACC.

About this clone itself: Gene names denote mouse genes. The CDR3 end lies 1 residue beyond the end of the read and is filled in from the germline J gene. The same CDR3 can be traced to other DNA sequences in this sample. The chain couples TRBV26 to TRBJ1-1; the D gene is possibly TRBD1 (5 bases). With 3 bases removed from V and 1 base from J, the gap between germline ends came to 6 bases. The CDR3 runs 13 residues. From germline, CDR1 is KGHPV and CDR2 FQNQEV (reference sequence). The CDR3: CASSLRGNTEVFF. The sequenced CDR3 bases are TGTGCCAGCAGTCTAAGGGGGAACACAGAAGTCTTC.

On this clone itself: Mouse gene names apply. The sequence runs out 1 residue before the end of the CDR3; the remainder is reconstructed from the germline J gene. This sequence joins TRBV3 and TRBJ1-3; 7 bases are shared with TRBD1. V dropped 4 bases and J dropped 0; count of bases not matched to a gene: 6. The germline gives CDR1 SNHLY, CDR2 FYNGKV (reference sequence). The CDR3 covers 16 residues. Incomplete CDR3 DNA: TGTGCCAGCAGCTCGACAGGGCACAATTCTGGAAATACGCTCTAT. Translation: CASSSTGHNSGNTLY. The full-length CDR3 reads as CASSSTGHNSGNTLYF.

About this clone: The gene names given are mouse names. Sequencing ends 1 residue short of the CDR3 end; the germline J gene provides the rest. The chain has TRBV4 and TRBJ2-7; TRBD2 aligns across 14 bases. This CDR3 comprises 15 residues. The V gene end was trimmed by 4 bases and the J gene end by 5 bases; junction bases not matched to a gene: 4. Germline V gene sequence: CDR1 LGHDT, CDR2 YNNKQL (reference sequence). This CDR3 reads CASSSGTGGAHEQYF. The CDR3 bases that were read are TGTGCCAGCAGCTCAGGGACTGGGGGGGCGCATGAACAGTAC.

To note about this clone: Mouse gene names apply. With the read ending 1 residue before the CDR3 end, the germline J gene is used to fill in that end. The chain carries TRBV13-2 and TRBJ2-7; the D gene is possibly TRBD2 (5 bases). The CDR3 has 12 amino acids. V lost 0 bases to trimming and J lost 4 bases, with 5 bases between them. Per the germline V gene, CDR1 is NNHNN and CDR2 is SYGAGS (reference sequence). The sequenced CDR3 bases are TGTGCCAGCGGTGATGTGGGGTATGAACAGTAC. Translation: CASGDVGYEQY. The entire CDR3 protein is CASGDVGYEQYF.

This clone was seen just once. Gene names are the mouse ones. Partial CDR3 DNA: TGTGCCAGCAGCCCCCTGGGGGCCCAAGACACCCAGTAC. Protein sequence: CASSPLGAQDTQY. The full CDR3 is CASSPLGAQDTQYF. The rearrangement joins TRBV19 to TRBJ2-5; tentatively, D is TRBD2 (7 bases). The read finishes 1 residue shy of the CDR3 end, and the germline J gene is used to complete it. This CDR3 has 14 amino acids. The germline V and J ends were trimmed by 5 bases and 2 bases, with 12 bases remaining between them. Germline V gives CDR1 FNHDT, CDR2 SITEND (reference sequence).

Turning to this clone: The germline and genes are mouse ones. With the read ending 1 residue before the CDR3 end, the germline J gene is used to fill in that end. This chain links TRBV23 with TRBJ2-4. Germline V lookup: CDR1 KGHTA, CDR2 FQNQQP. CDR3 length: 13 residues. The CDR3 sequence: CSSSQGSQNTLYF. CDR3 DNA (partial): TGCTCCAGCAGTCAGGGGAGTCAAAACACCTTGTAC.

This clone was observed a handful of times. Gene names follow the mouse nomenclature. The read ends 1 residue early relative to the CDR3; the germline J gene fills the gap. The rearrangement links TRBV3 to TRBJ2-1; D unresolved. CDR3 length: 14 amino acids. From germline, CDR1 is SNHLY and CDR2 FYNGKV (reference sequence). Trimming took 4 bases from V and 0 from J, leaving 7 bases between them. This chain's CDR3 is CASSWRVNYAEQFF. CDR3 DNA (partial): TGTGCCAGCAGCTGGCGGGTTAACTATGCTGAGCAGTTC.

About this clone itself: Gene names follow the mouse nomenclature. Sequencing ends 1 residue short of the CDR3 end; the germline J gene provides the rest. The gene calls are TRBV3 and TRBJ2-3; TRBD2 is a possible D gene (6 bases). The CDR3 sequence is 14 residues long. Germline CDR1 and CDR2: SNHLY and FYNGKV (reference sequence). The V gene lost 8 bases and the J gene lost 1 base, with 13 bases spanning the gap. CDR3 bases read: TGTGCCAGCCGGAGTGGGGGAGGTGCAGAAACGCTGTAT. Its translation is CASRSGGGAETLY. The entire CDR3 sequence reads CASRSGGGAETLYF.

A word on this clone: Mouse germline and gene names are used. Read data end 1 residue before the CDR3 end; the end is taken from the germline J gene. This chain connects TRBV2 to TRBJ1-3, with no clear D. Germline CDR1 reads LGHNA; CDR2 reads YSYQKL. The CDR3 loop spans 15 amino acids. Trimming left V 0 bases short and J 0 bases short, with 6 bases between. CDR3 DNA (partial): TGTGCCAGCAGCCAAGACCAGAATTCTGGAAATACGCTCTAT. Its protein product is CASSQDQNSGNTLY. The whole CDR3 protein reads CASSQDQNSGNTLYF.

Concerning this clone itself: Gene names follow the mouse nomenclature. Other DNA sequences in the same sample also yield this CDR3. The CDR3 bases that were read are TGTGCCAGCAGTCGGGGAAACTCCGACTACACC. Translation gives CASSRGNSDYT. The full-length CDR3 reads as CASSRGNSDYTF. V and J are TRBV26 and TRBJ1-2; D gene unclear. The CDR3 extends 1 residue past the end of the read, so its final part is completed from the germline J gene. CDR1 and CDR2 from the germline V gene are KGHPV and FQNQEV (reference sequence). The V end was cut by 4 bases, the J end by 1 base, with 4 bases between. CDR3 length: 12 amino acids.

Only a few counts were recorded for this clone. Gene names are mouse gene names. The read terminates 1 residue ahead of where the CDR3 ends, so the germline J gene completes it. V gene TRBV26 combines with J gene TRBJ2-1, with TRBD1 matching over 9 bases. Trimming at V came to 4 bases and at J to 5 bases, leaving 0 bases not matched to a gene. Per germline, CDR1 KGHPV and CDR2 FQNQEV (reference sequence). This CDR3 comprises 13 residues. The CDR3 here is CASSRTGDAEQFF. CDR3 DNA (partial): TGTGCCAGCAGTCGGACAGGGGATGCTGAGCAGTTC.

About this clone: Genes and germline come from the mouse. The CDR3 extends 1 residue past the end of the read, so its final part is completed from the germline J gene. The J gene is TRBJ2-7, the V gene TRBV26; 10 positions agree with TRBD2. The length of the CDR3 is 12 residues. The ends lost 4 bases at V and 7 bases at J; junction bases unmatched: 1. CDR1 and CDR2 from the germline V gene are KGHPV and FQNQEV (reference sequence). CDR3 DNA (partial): TGTGCCAGCAGTCCGGGACTGGGGGAACAGTAC. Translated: CASSPGLGEQY. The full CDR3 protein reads CASSPGLGEQYF.

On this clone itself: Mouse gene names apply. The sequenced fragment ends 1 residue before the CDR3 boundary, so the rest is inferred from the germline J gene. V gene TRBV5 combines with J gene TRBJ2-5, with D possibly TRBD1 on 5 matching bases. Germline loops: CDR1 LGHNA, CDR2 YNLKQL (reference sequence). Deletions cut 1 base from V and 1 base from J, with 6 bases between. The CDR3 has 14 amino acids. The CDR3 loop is CASSQGTHQDTQYF. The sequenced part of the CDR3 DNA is TGTGCCAGCAGCCAAGGGACACACCAAGACACCCAGTAC.

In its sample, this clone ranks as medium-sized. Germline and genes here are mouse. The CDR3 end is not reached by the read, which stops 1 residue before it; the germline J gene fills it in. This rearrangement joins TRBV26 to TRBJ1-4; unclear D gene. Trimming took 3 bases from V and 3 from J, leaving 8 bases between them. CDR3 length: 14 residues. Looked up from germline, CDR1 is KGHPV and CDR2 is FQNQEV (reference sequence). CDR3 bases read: TGTGCCAGCAGTCTCGGCCAGGCCAACGAAAGATTATTT. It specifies CASSLGQANERLF. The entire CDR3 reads CASSLGQANERLFF.

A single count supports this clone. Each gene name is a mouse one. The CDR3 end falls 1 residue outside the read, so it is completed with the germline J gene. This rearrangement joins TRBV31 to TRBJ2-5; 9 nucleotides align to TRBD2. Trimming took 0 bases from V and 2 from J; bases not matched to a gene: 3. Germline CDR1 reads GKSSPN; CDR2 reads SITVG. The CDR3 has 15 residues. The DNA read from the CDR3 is TGTGCCTGGAGTCTAGGCTGGGGGGGCCAAGACACCCAGTAC. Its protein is CAWSLGWGGQDTQY. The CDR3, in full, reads CAWSLGWGGQDTQYF.

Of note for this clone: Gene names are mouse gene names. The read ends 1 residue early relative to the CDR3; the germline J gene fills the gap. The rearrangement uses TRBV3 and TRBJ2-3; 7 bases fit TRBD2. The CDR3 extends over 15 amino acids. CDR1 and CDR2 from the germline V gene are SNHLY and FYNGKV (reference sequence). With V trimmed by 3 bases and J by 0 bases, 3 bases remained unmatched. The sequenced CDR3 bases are TGTGCCAGCAGCTTCGGCTGGGGGAGTGCAGAAACGCTGTAT. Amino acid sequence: CASSFGWGSAETLY. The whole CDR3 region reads CASSFGWGSAETLYF. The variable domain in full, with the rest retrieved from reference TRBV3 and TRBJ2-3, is GPKVLQIPSHQIIDMGQMVTLNCDPVSNHLYFYWYKQILGQQMEFLVNFYNGKVMEKSKLFKDQFSVERPDGSYFTLKIQPTALEDSAVYFCASSFGWGSAETLYFGSGTRLTVL.

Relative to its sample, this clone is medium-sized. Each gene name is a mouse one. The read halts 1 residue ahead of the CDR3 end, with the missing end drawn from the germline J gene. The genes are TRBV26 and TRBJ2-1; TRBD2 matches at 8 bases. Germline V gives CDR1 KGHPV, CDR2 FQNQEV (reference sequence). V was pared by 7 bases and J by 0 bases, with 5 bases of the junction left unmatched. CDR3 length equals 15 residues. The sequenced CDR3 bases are TGTGCCAGCAAACTGGGGGTTTATAACTATGCTGAGCAGTTC. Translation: CASKLGVYNYAEQF. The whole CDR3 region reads CASKLGVYNYAEQFF. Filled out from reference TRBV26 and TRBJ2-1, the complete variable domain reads NSKVIQTPRYLVKGQGQKAKMRCIPEKGHPVVFWYQQNKNNEFKFLINFQNQEVLQQIDMTEKRFSAECPSNSPCSLEIQSSEAGDSALYLCASKLGVYNYAEQFFGPGTRLTVL.

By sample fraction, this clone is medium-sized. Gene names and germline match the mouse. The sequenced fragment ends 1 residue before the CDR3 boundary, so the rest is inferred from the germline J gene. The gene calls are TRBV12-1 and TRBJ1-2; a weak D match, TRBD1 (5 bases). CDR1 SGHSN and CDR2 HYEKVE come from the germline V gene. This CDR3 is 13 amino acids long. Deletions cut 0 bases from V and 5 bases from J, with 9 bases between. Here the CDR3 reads CASSLGGWSDYTF. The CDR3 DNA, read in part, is TGTGCCAGCTCTCTCGGGGGGTGGTCCGACTACACC.

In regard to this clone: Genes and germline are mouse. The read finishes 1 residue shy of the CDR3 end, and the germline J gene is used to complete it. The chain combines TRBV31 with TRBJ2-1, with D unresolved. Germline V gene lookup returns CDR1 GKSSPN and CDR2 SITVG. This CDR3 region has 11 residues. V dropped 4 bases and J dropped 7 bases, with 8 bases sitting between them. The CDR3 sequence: CAWKGDAEQFF. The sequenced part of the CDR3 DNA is TGTGCCTGGAAGGGTGACGCTGAGCAGTTC.

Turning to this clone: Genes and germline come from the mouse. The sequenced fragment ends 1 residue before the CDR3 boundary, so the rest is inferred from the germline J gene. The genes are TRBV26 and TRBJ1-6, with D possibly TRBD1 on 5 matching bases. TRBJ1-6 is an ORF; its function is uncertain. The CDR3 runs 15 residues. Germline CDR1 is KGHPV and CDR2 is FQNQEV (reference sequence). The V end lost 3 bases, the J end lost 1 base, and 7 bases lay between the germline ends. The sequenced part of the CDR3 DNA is TGTGCCAGCAGTCTAGACAGCTCCTATAATTCGCCCCTCTAC. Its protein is CASSLDSSYNSPLY. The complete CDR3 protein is CASSLDSSYNSPLYF.